This T cell receptor (beta chain) was recovered during a study of identical twins. Study results and caveats: Twins' surplus sharing was weaker for beta out-of-frame sequences. Cord blood beta clonotypes that were abundant carried fewer insertions, and memory repertoires showed no such trend. Invariant MAIT and iNKT cells may have partly biased zero-insertion analyses.

TCRdb reprocessed the 5' RACE reads via MiXCR and lists one record per CDR3 protein. This repertoire shows 250,000 to 300,000 distinct CDR3 sequences, about 8.3% found once; its top ten account for 2.5% to 3.5%. Per the germline V gene, CDR1 is KGHDR and CDR2 is SFDVKD. The CDR3 has 21 residues. Healthy Caucasians supplied all donations. To note about this clonotype: The target antigen is unknown. At one boundary the junction diverges from the germline segment, which might be a read error.

This sample was also put to use in a study of yellow fever vaccine responses in identical twins.

Sequenced sample: CD8+ T cells sorted from blood. The clonotype comes from a woman under 30 in good health. The rearrangement joins TRBV24-1 to TRBJ2-1; 10 nucleotides align to TRBD2. Here the CDR3 DNA reads TGTGGCACCAGTGATTTGGCCCCAGAGGGGGGGAGCGGGAGGGCCTACAATGAGCAGTTCTTC. Translated, it gives CGTSDLAPEGGSGRAYNEQFF.